This T cell receptor beta chain was documented in a study of blood T cells in healthy people across ages. PCR was performed a second time for roughly 7 to 12 cycles using a sample-barcoded 5' primer and a J-beta primer mix. A single record per CDR3 protein comes from TCRdb applying MiXCR to the 5' RACE reads. The sample holds about 1.4 million distinct CDR3 sequences, roughly 60% seen once. CDR1 LGHDT and CDR2 YNNKEL come from the germline V gene (reference sequence). V lost 3 bases and J lost 7, with 9 bases in between. The CDR3 extends over 12 amino acids. This TCR was recovered from a man between 18 and 35 years old in good health. Sequenced: blood. The chain carries TRBV3-1 and TRBJ1-2; D not certain. The CDR3 coding sequence is TGTGCCAGCAGCCAGGGCGCCTTTGGCTACACCTTC. This sequence encodes CASSQGAFGYTF.